This T cell receptor (beta chain) was documented in a study of graft-versus-host responses after intestinal transplantation (dated by TCRdb to the early 2020s). Background on the whole study: The transplants that recipients received were multivisceral, liver-intestinal, or isolated intestinal. To identify alloreactive clones, pre-transplant mixed lymphocyte reaction products were sequenced and compared with unstimulated pre-transplant donor and recipient T cells. Anti-thymocyte globulin induction was given to all recipients, followed by maintenance tacrolimus and steroids for around three years. After intestinal transplantation, graft-versus-host and host-versus-graft alloreactive T cell clones were followed in the graft, circulation and bone marrow using bulk TCR-beta CDR3 sequencing. Donor T cell macrochimerism was defined as a peak of at least 4% donor T cells among recipient peripheral blood mononuclear cells. Rather than being sequenced by the commercial service, samples from three later patients were sequenced in-house on an Illumina MiSeq and processed with MiXCR. A cohort of 24 intestinal transplant recipients, including one retransplant, was enrolled, and a few patients lacking pretransplant specimens were excluded.

Libraries were prepared through the immunoSEQ multiplex PCR assay. For most patients, genomic DNA was isolated using the Qiagen DNeasy Blood and Tissue Kit and was shipped frozen to Adaptive Biotechnologies for TCR sequencing. For most patients, high-throughput TCR-beta CDR3 sequencing of genomic DNA was performed by Adaptive Biotechnologies. Per the authors' processing: TCR sequencing data for over 15 patients were retrieved from Adaptive's ImmunoSEQ software; a few other patients were processed with MiXCR and VDJtools. CD4 versus CD8 sorting errors were corrected by removing sequences found in both subsets at a frequency ratio below 5:1. Because the origin of CDR3 nucleotide sequences shared between donor and recipient could not be assigned, those sequences were removed. To be classed as alloreactive, a clone needed at least 2-fold expansion over unstimulated cells and a minimum CFSE-low frequency of 0.002% (template counts) or 0.001% (read counts). A clone was considered mappable if detected in the sequenced pre-transplant spleen, lymph node, or MLR CFSE-low populations of the donor or recipient. Cumulative frequency of alloreactive clones was calculated as a percentage of all sequences weighted by copy number. As stored in TCRdb, this immuneACCESS dataset retains in-frame rearrangements with V and J assigned. A fraction of the clones does not appear; measured against another copy, unresolved V genes explain less than half of the discrepancy, and the remainder lacks a known reason. V, J and clone size were drawn from that table, and D and trimming were deduced from the DNA. Recorded for this sample are more than 85,000 clones; roughly 92% of them occurred a single time. Jointly, the top ten make up approximately 0.064% of the sample.

Including cysteine and phenylalanine, the CDR3 has 18 amino acids. The CDR3 DNA has 54 bases and is translated from base 1. The germline V gene provides CDR1 SGHRS and CDR2 YFSETQ. For this chain, trimming is 0 bases at the V end and 2 bases at the J end, and the number of junction bases without a gene match is 13. A word on this clone: There is no known antigen for this receptor. No quality values exist for individual bases; no much larger clone is one base distant.

Per the publication, the time point label means: cells obtained before transplantation from donor or recipient. CD3+CD4+ and CD3+CD8+ populations were FACS-sorted from unstimulated pre-transplant donor and recipient cells taken from spleen or lymph nodes. What the study reported, not specific to this receptor: GvH clones were detected in recipient bone marrow, and some appeared earlier in ileal mucosa or blood, consistent with an intestinal mucosal origin. Early after transplant, peak levels of circulating GvH clones were found to be associated with declines in HvG clones. High GvH to HvG T cell clonal ratios were observed in the allografts of patients with donor T cell macrochimerism. Conclusions were limited by the relatively low number and heterogeneity of intestinal transplant patients.

Recombination linked TRBV5-1 to TRBJ2-7; TRBD2 agrees with 8 junctional bases. The source is a human donor who was the organ donor for an intestinal transplant. The sample in question was unstimulated CD8+ T cells sorted from spleen or lymph node cells, obtained before transplant. CDR3 region: CASSLEWVAGIPAYEQYF. The DNA sequence is TGCGCCAGCAGCTTGGAATGGGTAGCGGGGATTCCCGCCTACGAGCAGTACTTC.